A selection of T cell receptor beta chains follows, all from one sample in a study of cytomegalovirus exposure and HLA in healthy donors. The protocol was immunoSEQ multiplex PCR, while the TCRdb copy is restricted to in-frame clones and leaves out a portion. The sample contains roughly 120,000 clones, about 81% of which appear only once. Sequences were obtained from PBMCs. Source of these receptors: a man aged 35-49 years in good health and CMV-seronegative. CDR3s include the opening cysteine and the closing phenylalanine or tryptophan. The order of the fields is J gene, V gene, D gene, clone size, CDR3 protein, CDR3 DNA. The D gene is left open where the match is weak. Rows may omit the clone size; those that give it use once, few, many or a size class.

J gene: TRBJ1-1; V gene: TRBV18; D gene: NA; clone size: few; CDR3 protein: CASYDRQGTEAFF; CDR3 DNA: TGTGCCAGTTACGACAGGCAGGGGACTGAAGCTTTCTTT
J gene: TRBJ1-2; V gene: TRBV7-2; D gene: TRBD1; clone size: NA; CDR3 protein: CASSPSPRTGNNGYTF; CDR3 DNA: TGTGCCAGCAGCCCCTCTCCCCGGACAGGGAATAATGGCTACACCTTC
J gene: TRBJ1-5; V gene: TRBV4-3; D gene: NA; clone size: NA; CDR3 protein: CASSQEIGRGNQPQHF; CDR3 DNA: TGCGCCAGCAGCCAAGAAATAGGGAGGGGCAATCAGCCCCAGCATTTT
J gene: TRBJ2-3; V gene: TRBV14; D gene: TRBD2; clone size: NA; CDR3 protein: CASSPRLAGGPWTDTQYF; CDR3 DNA: TGTGCCAGCAGCCCGAGACTAGCGGGGGGGCCGTGGACAGATACGCAGTATTTT
J gene: TRBJ1-4; V gene: TRBV10-2; D gene: NA; clone size: few; CDR3 protein: CASSDSQGSNEKLFF; CDR3 DNA: TGCGCCAGCAGTGATAGTCAGGGCTCTAATGAAAAACTGTTTTTT
J gene: TRBJ2-6; V gene: TRBV27; D gene: TRBD1; clone size: NA; CDR3 protein: CASSPDRVLAGANGLTF; CDR3 DNA: TGTGCCAGCAGTCCCGACAGGGTTTTGGCTGGGGCCAACGGCCTGACTTTC
J gene: TRBJ1-3; V gene: TRBV5-5; D gene: TRBD1; clone size: few; CDR3 protein: CASSVTGGGNTIYF; CDR3 DNA: TGTGCCAGCAGCGTGACAGGGGGCGGAAACACCATATATTTT
J gene: TRBJ2-3; V gene: TRBV28; D gene: NA; clone size: NA; CDR3 protein: CASSLRPGTLCF; CDR3 DNA: TGTGCCAGCAGTTTACGCCCGGGTACATTATGCTTT
J gene: TRBJ2-2; V gene: TRBV30; D gene: NA; clone size: NA; CDR3 protein: CAWSVMGGTGELFF; CDR3 DNA: TGTGCCTGGAGTGTTATGGGAGGCACCGGGGAGCTGTTTTTT
J gene: TRBJ1-4; V gene: TRBV29-1; D gene: TRBD1; clone size: once; CDR3 protein: CSVVFGTAEKLFF; CDR3 DNA: TGCAGCGTTGTTTTTGGGACAGCCGAAAAACTGTTTTTT
J gene: TRBJ1-1; V gene: TRBV5-1; D gene: NA; clone size: NA; CDR3 protein: CASSWGSGLNTEAFF; CDR3 DNA: TGCGCCAGCAGCTGGGGTTCAGGGTTGAACACTGAAGCTTTCTTT
J gene: TRBJ2-1; V gene: TRBV11-3; D gene: TRBD1; clone size: NA; CDR3 protein: CASSFVGQGNNEQFF; CDR3 DNA: TGTGCCAGCAGCTTTGTGGGACAGGGAAACAATGAGCAGTTCTTC
J gene: TRBJ2-7; V gene: TRBV7-9; D gene: NA; clone size: NA; CDR3 protein: CASSPLWAGEQYF; CDR3 DNA: TGTGCCAGCAGCCCTTTGTGGGCGGGTGAGCAGTACTTC
J gene: TRBJ2-7; V gene: TRBV6-6; D gene: TRBD2; clone size: few; CDR3 protein: CASSQGLAGGPHEQYF; CDR3 DNA: TGTGCCAGCAGCCAAGGACTAGCGGGAGGGCCCCACGAGCAGTACTTC
J gene: TRBJ1-2; V gene: TRBV2; D gene: NA; clone size: NA; CDR3 protein: CASSRQGNYGYTF; CDR3 DNA: TGTGCCAGCAGTAGGCAGGGTAACTATGGCTACACCTTC
J gene: TRBJ2-1; V gene: TRBV5-6; D gene: TRBD2; clone size: NA; CDR3 protein: CASSLRQRPGRDEQFF; CDR3 DNA: TGTGCCAGCAGCTTGCGCCAGAGGCCCGGGAGGGATGAGCAGTTCTTC
J gene: TRBJ1-2; V gene: TRBV28; D gene: NA; clone size: NA; CDR3 protein: CASSLLGPVFYGYTF; CDR3 DNA: TGTGCCAGCAGTTTATTGGGGCCAGTTTTCTATGGCTACACCTTC
J gene: TRBJ2-3; V gene: TRBV11-1; D gene: TRBD1; clone size: NA; CDR3 protein: CASSVDRVTDTQYF; CDR3 DNA: TGTGCCAGCAGCGTGGACAGGGTGACAGATACGCAGTATTTT
J gene: TRBJ1-1; V gene: TRBV15; D gene: NA; clone size: NA; CDR3 protein: CATSVRAPGENEAFF; CDR3 DNA: TGTGCCACCAGCGTAAGAGCCCCGGGGGAAAATGAAGCTTTCTTT
J gene: TRBJ1-2; V gene: TRBV27; D gene: NA; clone size: NA; CDR3 protein: CASSLAGNYGYTF; CDR3 DNA: TGTGCCAGCAGCCTTGCGGGAAACTATGGCTACACCTTC
J gene: TRBJ1-6; V gene: TRBV19; D gene: NA; clone size: NA; CDR3 protein: CASGLGGRNSPLHF; CDR3 DNA: TGTGCCAGTGGACTGGGGGGGAGGAATTCACCCCTCCACTTT
J gene: TRBJ1-1; V gene: TRBV5-1; D gene: TRBD1; clone size: NA; CDR3 protein: CASSSGPNRGPGNTEAFF; CDR3 DNA: TGCGCCAGCAGCTCGGGCCCCAACAGGGGACCAGGGAACACTGAAGCTTTCTTT
J gene: TRBJ1-2; V gene: TRBV6-4; D gene: NA; clone size: NA; CDR3 protein: CASSEGGDGYTF; CDR3 DNA: TGTGCCAGCAGTGAAGGAGGTGACGGCTACACCTTC
J gene: TRBJ1-2; V gene: TRBV20-1; D gene: NA; clone size: NA; CDR3 protein: CSARAYGYTF; CDR3 DNA: TGCAGTGCTAGGGCCTATGGCTACACCTTC
J gene: TRBJ1-2; V gene: TRBV29-1; D gene: TRBD1; clone size: NA; CDR3 protein: CSVNWGSTGGRYGYTF; CDR3 DNA: TGCAGCGTAAACTGGGGGTCAACAGGGGGTCGATATGGCTACACCTTC
J gene: TRBJ2-4; V gene: TRBV30; D gene: TRBD2; clone size: NA; CDR3 protein: CAWSWGGGAAKNIQYF; CDR3 DNA: TGTGCCTGGAGTTGGGGCGGGGGGGCGGCCAAAAACATTCAGTACTTC
J gene: TRBJ2-1; V gene: TRBV7-3; D gene: NA; clone size: once; CDR3 protein: CASSQLAFGEQFF; CDR3 DNA: TGTGCCAGCAGCCAACTAGCTTTCGGTGAGCAGTTCTTC
J gene: TRBJ1-1; V gene: TRBV7-9; D gene: NA; clone size: NA; CDR3 protein: CASSTQGREAFF; CDR3 DNA: TGTGCCAGCAGTACACAGGGTCGGGAAGCTTTCTTT
J gene: TRBJ1-4; V gene: TRBV19; D gene: NA; clone size: NA; CDR3 protein: CASTSQGTNEKLFF; CDR3 DNA: TGTGCCAGTACCTCCCAGGGAACTAATGAAAAACTGTTTTTT
J gene: TRBJ2-1; V gene: TRBV28; D gene: NA; clone size: NA; CDR3 protein: CASSHSTIGGGSSYNEQFF; CDR3 DNA: TGTGCCAGCAGTCACTCAACGATCGGTGGAGGGAGCTCCTACAATGAGCAGTTCTTC
J gene: TRBJ1-2; V gene: TRBV6-1; D gene: TRBD1; clone size: NA; CDR3 protein: CASNDRGHRYGYTF; CDR3 DNA: TGTGCCAGCAACGACAGGGGCCATAGATATGGCTACACCTTC
J gene: TRBJ1-1; V gene: TRBV30; D gene: NA; clone size: NA; CDR3 protein: CAWSQGYQNTEAFF; CDR3 DNA: TGTGCCTGGAGTCAGGGGTACCAGAACACTGAAGCTTTCTTT
J gene: TRBJ1-2; V gene: TRBV6-5; D gene: NA; clone size: NA; CDR3 protein: CASSSFSGVQYGYTF; CDR3 DNA: TGTGCCAGCAGTTCCTTTTCCGGGGTGCAGTATGGCTACACCTTC
J gene: TRBJ2-1; V gene: TRBV14; D gene: TRBD2; clone size: NA; CDR3 protein: CASSSSGGAHNEQFF; CDR3 DNA: TGTGCCAGCTCGTCTAGCGGGGGGGCCCACAATGAGCAGTTCTTC
J gene: TRBJ2-5; V gene: TRBV5-4; D gene: TRBD2; clone size: NA; CDR3 protein: CASSPNLAGGSETQYF; CDR3 DNA: TGTGCCAGCAGCCCGAACTTAGCGGGGGGATCAGAGACCCAGTACTTC
J gene: TRBJ1-2; V gene: TRBV10-2; D gene: NA; clone size: NA; CDR3 protein: CASRGGAENYGYTF; CDR3 DNA: TGCGCCAGCAGGGGGGGGGCCGAGAACTATGGCTACACCTTC
J gene: TRBJ2-7; V gene: TRBV13; D gene: TRBD1; clone size: NA; CDR3 protein: CASSSTGTEIEQYF; CDR3 DNA: TGTGCCAGCAGCTCGACCGGGACAGAGATTGAGCAGTACTTC
J gene: TRBJ2-1; V gene: TRBV19; D gene: NA; clone size: NA; CDR3 protein: CASSIQGLYNEQFF; CDR3 DNA: TGTGCCAGTAGTATACAGGGATTATACAATGAGCAGTTCTTC
J gene: TRBJ1-1; V gene: TRBV25-1; D gene: NA; clone size: NA; CDR3 protein: CASSVLGGRGTEAFF; CDR3 DNA: TGTGCCAGCAGTGTGCTAGGGGGGAGGGGCACTGAAGCTTTCTTT
J gene: TRBJ2-2; V gene: TRBV11-2; D gene: NA; clone size: NA; CDR3 protein: CASSLLSGHPNTGELFF; CDR3 DNA: TGTGCCAGCAGCTTACTGTCGGGACACCCGAACACCGGGGAGCTGTTTTTT
J gene: TRBJ1-5; V gene: TRBV30; D gene: NA; clone size: NA; CDR3 protein: CAWSPLDRSNQPQHF; CDR3 DNA: TGTGCCTGGAGTCCACTCGACAGGAGCAATCAGCCCCAGCATTTT
J gene: TRBJ1-1; V gene: TRBV2; D gene: NA; clone size: NA; CDR3 protein: CASSLRGPYPEAFF; CDR3 DNA: TGTGCCAGCAGCTTACGGGGTCCATACCCTGAAGCTTTCTTT
J gene: TRBJ1-1; V gene: TRBV9; D gene: NA; clone size: NA; CDR3 protein: CASSTEGVLKAFF; CDR3 DNA: TGTGCCAGCAGCACCGAGGGGGTTCTGAAAGCTTTCTTT
J gene: TRBJ2-3; V gene: TRBV19; D gene: TRBD1; clone size: NA; CDR3 protein: CASSIRRDRETDTQYF; CDR3 DNA: TGTGCCAGTAGTATCCGCCGGGACAGGGAAACAGATACGCAGTATTTT
J gene: TRBJ2-2; V gene: TRBV28; D gene: TRBD1; clone size: NA; CDR3 protein: CASSLSRPWDRANTGELFF; CDR3 DNA: TGTGCCAGCAGTTTATCCCGCCCTTGGGACAGGGCGAACACCGGGGAGCTGTTTTTT